The 16 T cell receptor beta chains presented below share a single source sample, sequenced in a study of Tregs in tolerant kidney transplant recipients. The assay was immunoSEQ multiplex PCR, and TCRdb's table has in-frame clones only and misses some. The repertoire holds 60,000 to 95,000 clones, with roughly 98% as singletons. The sequences come from CD4+ T cells from blood, collected before the transplant. Every receptor here comes from a human donor who received a combined kidney and bone marrow transplant.

The chain combines TRBV19 with TRBJ1-2, with a weak D call TRBD1 (5 bases). V was pared by 4 bases and J by 0 bases, with 12 bases between. Germline V gene data show CDR1 as LNHDA and CDR2 as SQIVND (reference sequence). This CDR3 is 15 amino acids long. For the CDR3, the DNA is TGTGCCAGTAGTACCCAGGGAAAGGCTAACTATGGCTACACCTTC. Translating it yields CASSTQGKANYGYTF. Complete variable domain (other parts from reference TRBV19 and TRBJ1-2): DGGITQSPKYLFRKEGQNVTLSCEQNLNHDAMYWYRQDPGQGLRLIYYSQIVNDFQKGDIAEGYSVSREKKESFPLTVTSAQKNPTAFYLCASSTQGKANYGYTFGSGTRLTVV.

The rearrangement links TRBV2 to TRBJ2-1; 8 nucleotides agree with TRBD1. Germline V lookup: CDR1 SNHLY, CDR2 FYNNEI. This CDR3 comprises 13 residues. The V gene end was trimmed by 9 bases and the J gene end by 2 bases; junction bases not matched to a gene: 3. The CDR3 DNA reads as TGTGCCAGTAGACAGGGGCCCTACAATGAGCAGTTCTTC. Translation: CASRQGPYNEQFF.

The chain has TRBV7-9 and TRBJ2-3, with 7 bases that match TRBD2. The CDR3 loop spans 14 amino acids. V lost 1 base and J lost 3; bases outside the gene matches: 1. Germline CDR1 is SEHNR and CDR2 is FQNEAQ (reference sequence). In nucleotides, the CDR3 is TGTGCCAGCAGCTTAGGACTAGCAACAGATACGCAGTATTTT. Amino acids: CASSLGLATDTQYF.

The sample holds one count of this clone. The V gene is TRBV19, the J gene TRBJ1-4; perhaps TRBD1 as D (6 bases). The CDR3 has 15 residues. The germline V gene encodes CDR1 LNHDA and CDR2 SQIVND (reference sequence). With 5 bases removed from V and 7 bases from J, the gap between germline ends came to 17 bases. CDR3 coding DNA: TGTGCCAGTAGTCCTCTCGTCAGGGGTGGTGAAAAACTGTTTTTT. This sequence encodes CASSPLVRGGEKLFF.

The chain recombines TRBV30 with TRBJ2-1; D possibly uses TRBD1 or TRBD2 (6 bases each). The germline V gene has CDR1 GTSNPN and CDR2 SVGIG (reference sequence). V lost 8 bases, J lost 0 bases, and 17 bases lay in between. The CDR3 contains 15 residues. In nucleotides, the CDR3 is TGTGCCGGGACAAGGGGAGGTAGCTCCTACAATGAGCAGTTCTTC. It encodes CAGTRGGSSYNEQFF.

On this clone: The junction and the germline gene differ at one end; a read error may be behind it. This rearrangement joins TRBV18 to TRBJ1-5, with TRBD1 as a possible D gene (5 bases). The CDR3 consists of 15 residues. Per germline, CDR1 KGHSH and CDR2 LQKENI. The CDR3 spells CASSPSGPQNLPQHF. For the CDR3, the DNA is TGTGCCAGCTCACCATCAGGGCCACAAAATCTGCCCCAGCATTTT. Full variable domain (outside the CDR3, taken from reference TRBV18 and TRBJ1-5): NAGVMQNPRHLVRRRGQEARLRCSPMKGHSHVYWYRQLPEEGLKFMVYLQKENIIDESGMPKERFSAEFPKEGPSILRIQQVVRGDSAAYFCASSPSGPQNLPQHFGDGTRLSIL.

The chain is built from TRBV6-5 and TRBJ2-2; D not resolved. V lost 5 bases and J lost 11, with 9 bases in between. Germline-derived CDR1 and CDR2 are MNHEY and SVGAGI. There are 11 residues in the CDR3. Here the CDR3 reads CASSNRGELFF. The CDR3 DNA follows: TGTGCCAGCAGTAACCGAGGAGAGCTGTTTTTT.

The chain links TRBV18 to TRBJ2-6; TRBD1 is a possible D gene (6 bases). The V gene's germline CDR1 is KGHSH and CDR2 LQKENI. The V gene lost 1 base and the J gene lost 2 bases, with 6 bases spanning the gap. CDR3 length: 15 amino acids. CDR3 protein: CASSPQGAGANVLTF. The CDR3, as DNA: TGTGCCAGCTCACCACAGGGGGCTGGGGCCAACGTCCTGACTTTC.

The J gene is TRBJ1-1, the V gene TRBV14; 8 bases are a match to TRBD1. The CDR3 length is 14 residues. Per germline, CDR1 SGHDN and CDR2 FVKESK. Losses at the gene ends were 1 base for V and 4 bases for J; bases not matched to a gene: 2. The CDR3 DNA sequence: TGTGCCAGCAGCCAAGCGACAGGGGCCACTGAAGCTTTCTTT. Translation gives CASSQATGATEAFF.

The V gene is TRBV5-4, the J gene TRBJ2-3, with 8 bases identical to TRBD1. The V gene's germline CDR1 is SGHNT and CDR2 YYREEE (reference sequence). The junction had 6 bases not matched to a gene; V was cut back by 4 bases and J by 2 bases. The CDR3 covers 15 residues. The CDR3 coding sequence is TGTGCCAGCAGCATAACGACAGGGGCCACAGATACGCAGTATTTT. Encoded protein: CASSITTGATDTQYF. Full variable domain (missing parts from reference TRBV5-4 and TRBJ2-3): ETGVTQSPTHLIKTRGQQVTLRCSSQSGHNTVSWYQQALGQGPQFIFQYYREEENGRGNFPPRFSGLQFPNYSSELNVNALELDDSALYLCASSITTGATDTQYFGPGTRLTVL.

The J gene is TRBJ1-6, the V gene TRBV5-4; possible D gene TRBD1, 5 bases. Deletions cut 4 bases from V and 9 bases from J, with 11 bases between. The germline V gene has CDR1 SGHNT and CDR2 YYREEE (reference sequence). This CDR3 contains 13 residues. Here the CDR3 reads CASSLTGSSPLHF. The CDR3 bases are TGTGCCAGCAGCCTTACAGGAAGTTCACCCCTCCACTTT.

The chain couples TRBV6-1 to TRBJ1-2; a weak D match, TRBD1 (6 bases). Trimming left V 5 bases short and J 2 bases short, with 15 bases between. Germline lookup yields CDR1 MNHNS and CDR2 SASEGT. This CDR3 comprises 15 residues. The CDR3 here is CASSLSGQGNYGYTF. The CDR3 coding sequence is TGTGCCAGCAGTCTCTCGGGCCAGGGGAACTATGGCTACACCTTC.

This clone was seen once. CDR3 nucleotide sequence: TGTGCCAGCAGCTTACCTCCGACAGGGTTGGGGACTAATGAAAAACTGTTTTTT. It is translated as CASSLPPTGLGTNEKLFF. The chain couples TRBV7-8 to TRBJ1-4; TRBD1 aligns across 7 bases. Trimming at V came to 2 bases and at J to 2 bases, leaving 11 bases not matched to a gene. The CDR3 loop spans 18 amino acids. Germline V gives CDR1 SGHVS, CDR2 FQNEAQ. Supplemented by reference TRBV7-8 and TRBJ1-4, the full variable domain reads GAGVSQSPRYKVAKRGQDVALRCDPISGHVSLFWYQQALGQGPEFLTYFQNEAQLDKSGLPSDRFFAERPEGSVSTLKIQRTQQEDSAVYLCASSLPPTGLGTNEKLFFGSGTQLSVL.

The chain recombines TRBV5-4 with TRBJ2-7; D is unresolved. Germline V gives CDR1 SGHNT, CDR2 YYREEE (reference sequence). CDR3 length: 12 amino acids. V was trimmed by 5 bases and J by 3 bases, leaving 9 bases between them. CDR3 nucleotide sequence: TGTGCCAGCAGTCTGTCCCTCTACGAGCAGTACTTC. Its protein is CASSLSLYEQYF.

This sequence joins TRBV5-6 and TRBJ2-3, with 7 bases fitting TRBD2. This CDR3 is 15 amino acids long. The J segment lost 0 bases and the V segment lost 2 bases, leaving 3 bases of the junction unmatched. CDR1 is SGHDT, CDR2 YYEEEE, per germline. CDR3 loop: CASSFGLESTDTQYF. In nucleotides, the CDR3 is TGTGCCAGCAGCTTTGGACTAGAAAGCACAGATACGCAGTATTTT.

This clone was detected only once. The chain couples TRBV5-1 to TRBJ2-2; D not resolved. The germline V gene has CDR1 SGHRS and CDR2 YFSETQ. This CDR3 spans 14 amino acids. With 2 bases removed from V and 4 bases from J, the gap between germline ends came to 9 bases. The CDR3 bases are TGCGCCAGCAGCTTCGTGAGATCCACCGGGGAGCTGTTTTTT. It encodes CASSFVRSTGELFF.